These 8 T cell receptor beta chains originate from one sample sequenced in a study of blood T cell repertoires in COVID-19 (dated by TCRdb to 2018 to 2021). Library preparation employed the immunoSEQ multiplex PCR assay. Imported from immuneACCESS, the table was reduced by TCRdb to in-frame sequences with V and J called. These copies leave out some clones; in studies compared against another copy, an unresolved V gene accounts for under half, and the cause of the remainder is not known. The sample table shows roughly 180,000 clones, and about nine tenths are seen once. The ten largest clones capture roughly 2% of the sample. The sample taken for sequencing was peripheral blood. These receptors all come from a man between 65 and 85 years old with active or convalescent COVID-19.

The rearrangement links TRBV5-4 to TRBJ2-3; D is possibly TRBD2 (6 bases). This CDR3 is built from 14 residues. Trimming pared 2 bases from V and 4 bases from J, leaving 11 bases between. Germline values: CDR1 SGHNT, CDR2 YYREEE (reference sequence). This CDR3 is CASSFGGKADTQYF. The CDR3, as DNA: TGTGCCAGCAGCTTTGGCGGGAAGGCAGATACGCAGTATTTT. Supplemented by reference TRBV5-4 and TRBJ2-3, the full variable domain reads ETGVTQSPTHLIKTRGQQVTLRCSSQSGHNTVSWYQQALGQGPQFIFQYYREEENGRGNFPPRFSGLQFPNYSSELNVNALELDDSALYLCASSFGGKADTQYFGPGTRLTVL.

J is TRBJ2-7 and V is TRBV28, with 8 bases matching TRBD1. The V gene end was trimmed by 6 bases and the J gene end by 5 bases; junction bases not matched to a gene: 12. The CDR3 runs 15 residues. Germline-derived CDR1 and CDR2 are MDHEN and SYDVKM. The CDR3 region is CASRLRSGGFDEQYF. CDR3 bases: TGTGCCAGCAGGTTGAGGTCAGGGGGCTTCGACGAGCAGTACTTC. Full variable domain (remainder filled in from reference TRBV28 and TRBJ2-7): DVKVTQSSRYLVKRTGEKVFLECVQDMDHENMFWYRQDPGLGLRLIYFSYDVKMKEKGDIPEGYSVSREKKERFSLILESASTNQTSMYLCASRLRSGGFDEQYFGPGTRLTVT.

V gene TRBV6-6 combines with J gene TRBJ2-3; D not resolved. V was trimmed by 2 bases and J by 5 bases, leaving 5 bases between them. Germline CDR1 MNHNY, CDR2 SVGAGI (reference sequence). This CDR3 is built from 12 residues. This CDR3 is CASSYILDTQYF. CDR3 nucleotide sequence: TGTGCCAGCAGTTACATCCTAGATACGCAGTATTTT.

The chain is built from TRBV19 and TRBJ2-6; perhaps TRBD1 as D (5 bases). The CDR3 sequence is 18 residues long. Germline CDR1 reads LNHDA; CDR2 reads SQIVND (reference sequence). With 5 bases removed from V and 0 bases from J, the gap between germline ends came to 17 bases. CDR3 loop: CASSSRQILFSGANVLTF. In nucleotides, the CDR3 is TGTGCCAGTAGTTCAAGACAGATCCTGTTCTCTGGGGCCAACGTCCTGACTTTC.

The chain has TRBV9 and TRBJ2-3; TRBD2 matches at 9 bases. The CDR3 is made up of 16 amino acids. J lost 2 bases, V lost 2 bases, and 6 bases had no gene match. Germline V gives CDR1 SGDLS, CDR2 YYNGEE. CDR3 sequence (DNA): TGTGCCAGCAGCGTCGGCGGGGGGGCCCCCACAGATACGCAGTATTTT. It translates to CASSVGGGAPTDTQYF.

The V and J genes are TRBV21-1 and TRBJ2-4; TRBD2 is the table's D call and was not checked against the DNA. TRBV21-1 is a listed pseudogene. CDR3 length: 13 residues. In DNA, the CDR3 is TGTGCCAAGACAGCGTGGTGGGGGGACATTCAGTACTTC. Protein: CAKTAWWGDIQYF.

The sample holds a few counts of this clone. This rearrangement joins TRBV18 to TRBJ2-3; D is unclear. The CDR3 sequence is 15 residues long. Trimming removed 2 bases from V and 6 bases from J, with 15 bases in between. Germline V gene sequence: CDR1 KGHSH, CDR2 LQKENI. In DNA form, the CDR3 reads TGTGCCAGCTCACCAAAGGCAGGTGCACGGGATACGCAGTATTTT. Translation gives CASSPKAGARDTQYF.

This sequence joins TRBV7-9 and TRBJ1-3, with TRBD1 matching over 7 bases. Per germline, CDR1 SEHNR and CDR2 FQNEAQ (reference sequence). This CDR3 is 15 amino acids long. V lost 5 bases, J lost 0 bases, and 4 bases stayed unmatched. CDR3 coding DNA: TGTGCCAGCAGCCTGGGGACAGCCTCTGGAAACACCATATATTTT. As protein: CASSLGTASGNTIYF.